The 18 T cell receptor beta chains reported below all come from one sample, sequenced in a study of blood T cells in healthy people across ages. Primed by a sample-barcoded 5' primer and a J-beta primer mix, a second PCR proceeded for 7 to 11 cycles. TCRdb ran MiXCR on the 5' RACE reads and lists one entry per CDR3 protein. The sample holds hundreds of thousands of distinct CDR3 sequences, more than 45% seen once. Sequencing was done on a sample of blood. These receptors were collected from a man under 40 in good health.

The V gene is TRBV29-1, the J gene TRBJ2-1; 9 positions agree with TRBD2. Trimming removed 7 bases from V and 7 bases from J; junction bases left unmatched: 11. Germline V gives CDR1 SQVTM, CDR2 ANQGSEA. The CDR3 extends over 14 amino acids. This CDR3 reads CSADLIAGVNEQFF. DNA of the CDR3: TGCAGCGCGGACCTAATAGCGGGAGTAAATGAGCAGTTCTTC.

Worth noting for this clonotype: A read error may produce the germline difference seen at one junction end. The chain couples TRBV19 to TRBJ2-3; D remains unclear. Germline V gene data show CDR1 as LNHDA and CDR2 as SQIVND (reference sequence). The CDR3 consists of 13 residues. In DNA form, the CDR3 reads TGTGCCAGCAGTATTTCCAACGCAGGTACGCAGTATTTT. Its translation is CASSISNAGTQYF.

The V gene is TRBV6-1, the J gene TRBJ1-2; 7 bases are a match to TRBD1. CDR3 length equals 16 residues. Germline V CDR1 and CDR2: MNHNS, SASEGT. The ends lost 0 bases at V and 4 bases at J; junction bases unmatched: 8. CDR3: CASSEAGDSKLYGYTF. The CDR3 bases are TGTGCCAGCAGTGAAGCTGGGGACAGCAAACTCTATGGCTACACCTTC.

The chain recombines TRBV12-3 or TRBV12-4 with TRBJ1-2; D is perhaps TRBD1 (6 bases). The CDR3 contains 14 residues. The V and J ends lost 5 bases and 8 bases respectively, with 18 bases between them. The chain's CDR3 is CASSQGLRGWGYTF. In DNA, the CDR3 is TGTGCCAGCAGTCAGGGGCTCAGGGGTTGGGGCTACACCTTC.

This chain connects TRBV6-6 to TRBJ2-4, with D possibly TRBD1 on 5 matching bases. The J call may be wrong; the DNA end is better matched by TRBJ2-7. The CDR3 sequence is 14 residues long. CDR1 and CDR2 from the germline V gene are MNHNY and SVGAGI (reference sequence). CDR3 amino acids: CASSPTQTGYEQYF. CDR3 coding DNA: TGTGCCAGCAGTCCAACTCAAACAGGTTACGAGCAGTACTTC.

This clonotype was seen a few times. The rearrangement joins TRBV12-3 or TRBV12-4 to TRBJ2-1, with D perhaps matching TRBD1 (6 bases). The CDR3 totals 15 residues. V was cut by 2 bases and J by 6 bases, with 14 bases left in between. DNA of the CDR3: TGTGCCAGCAGTTTACCGACAAGGGGGTCCAATGAGCAGTTCTTC. It is translated as CASSLPTRGSNEQFF.

The rearrangement joins TRBV3-1 to TRBJ2-1; weak D call: TRBD2 (5 bases). The CDR3 is 13 amino acids. V lost 9 bases and J 10 bases, leaving 19 bases between the germline ends. Germline lookup yields CDR1 LGHDT and CDR2 YNNKEL (reference sequence). The CDR3 sequence is CASSPLENHEQFF. Here the CDR3 DNA reads TGTGCCAGTTCCCCACTAGAAAACCACGAGCAGTTCTTC.

This clonotype showed up just a few times. J is TRBJ1-2 and V is TRBV4-2; 9 bases map to TRBD1. CDR1 and CDR2 from the germline V gene are LGHNA and YNFKEQ. CDR3 size: 16 residues. The V segment lost 4 bases and the J segment 6 bases; nucleotides outside the gene matches: 12. The CDR3: CASSRTGQGSLDGYTF. The CDR3 DNA reads as TGTGCCAGCAGCCGCACGGGACAGGGTTCCTTGGATGGCTACACCTTC.

The sample holds one count of this clonotype. The rearrangement joins TRBV9 to TRBJ2-1; no reliable D call. This CDR3 comprises 15 residues. CDR1 is SGDLS, CDR2 YYNGEE, per germline. V was cut by 0 bases and J by 5 bases, with 12 bases left in between. The CDR3 bases are TGTGCCAGCAGCGTAGGAATCTGGGGAAACAATGAGCAGTTCTTC. This encodes CASSVGIWGNNEQFF. The entire variable domain, with the rest obtained from reference TRBV9 and TRBJ2-1, is as follows: DSGVTQTPKHLITATGQRVTLRCSPRSGDLSVYWYQQSLDQGLQFLIQYYNGEERAKGNILERFSAQQFPDLHSELNLSSLELGDSALYFCASSVGIWGNNEQFFGPGTRLTVL.

V usage is TRBV7-6 and J usage is TRBJ2-2; D is perhaps TRBD1 (5 bases). Trimming stripped 5 bases from V and 4 bases from J, with 17 bases between. This CDR3 is 16 amino acids long. Germline V gives CDR1 SGHVS, CDR2 FNYEAQ. CDR3 sequence reads: CASSKGSRVATGELFF. CDR3 nucleotide sequence: TGTGCCAGCAGCAAGGGGTCTAGAGTGGCCACCGGGGAGCTGTTTTTT.

This clonotype was seen more than once but under ten times. The rearrangement joins TRBV28 to TRBJ2-1, with 7 bases aligning to TRBD1. In germline, CDR1 is MDHEN, CDR2 SYDVKM. The CDR3 has 15 amino acids. With 5 bases clipped from V and 6 bases from J, the junction kept 10 bases outside the gene matches. The CDR3 region is CASSVLRGQVNEQFF. CDR3 in DNA: TGTGCCAGCAGTGTACTCCGAGGACAGGTCAATGAGCAGTTCTTC.

In this sample, this clonotype turned up a few times. V is TRBV12-3 or TRBV12-4 and J is TRBJ2-2; TRBD2 matches 7 bases. The length of the CDR3 is 15 residues. The J segment lost 5 bases and the V segment lost 3 bases, leaving 6 bases of the junction unmatched. CDR3 bases: TGTGCCAGCAGTTTGGGGGGGTCGCGGACCGGGGAGCTGTTTTTT. It codes for CASSLGGSRTGELFF.

The chain carries TRBV20-1 and TRBJ2-1, with TRBD2 identical over 9 bases. Germline CDR1 and CDR2: DFQATT and SNEGSKA (reference sequence). V lost 0 bases and J lost 4; bases outside the gene matches: 4. This CDR3 comprises 15 residues. The CDR3 is CSARESSGGYNEQFF. The CDR3 region has the DNA TGCAGTGCTAGAGAAAGTAGCGGGGGATACAATGAGCAGTTCTTC.

The chain links TRBV29-1 to TRBJ2-4, with a weak D call TRBD2 (6 bases). The closer fit of TRBJ2-5 to the DNA end suggests the J call may be wrong. This CDR3 region has 13 residues. The germline V gene has CDR1 SQVTM and CDR2 ANQGSEA. The CDR3 region is CSVEFTSRETQYF. The DNA of the CDR3 is TGCAGCGTTGAATTTACTAGCAGGGAGACCCAGTACTTC.

This clonotype is a singleton in its sample. The chain combines TRBV10-1 with TRBJ1-4; TRBD1 is a possible D gene (5 bases). V was shortened by 6 bases and J by 4 bases, with 9 bases between the two germline ends. Germline V gene data show CDR1 as WNHNN and CDR2 as SYGVQD (reference sequence). This CDR3 comprises 13 residues. The CDR3 is CASRTAVNEKLFF. The CDR3 DNA sequence: TGCGCCAGCAGGACAGCAGTTAATGAAAAACTGTTTTTT.

This clonotype was seen a handful of times. The CDR3 nucleotides are TGCAGTGGGGAGGGCCTGGGGGATGAGCAGTTCTTC. This sequence encodes CSGEGLGDEQFF. The rearrangement links TRBV20-1 to TRBJ2-1; 7 positions match TRBD2. The CDR3 runs to 12 residues. After removal of 7 bases from V and 8 bases from J, the junction contained 8 bases not matched to a gene. In germline, CDR1 is DFQATT, CDR2 SNEGSKA (reference sequence).

This clonotype occurred a few times. The V and J genes are TRBV28 and TRBJ2-7, with 14 positions matching TRBD2. There are 18 residues in the CDR3. V was clipped by 3 bases and J by 4 bases; unmatched bases: 11. Germline V gene data show CDR1 as MDHEN and CDR2 as SYDVKM. CDR3 sequence reads: CASSFPLPGTSGSYEQYF. The CDR3, as DNA: TGTGCCAGCAGTTTCCCGCTTCCCGGGACTAGCGGGAGTTACGAGCAGTACTTC.

The gene calls are TRBV10-3 and TRBJ1-1; 7 positions agree with TRBD1. The J segment lost 3 bases and the V segment lost 0 bases, leaving 10 bases of the junction unmatched. The CDR3 consists of 17 residues. Germline loops: CDR1 ENHRY, CDR2 SYGVKD. CDR3 protein: CAISESMTGIADTEAFF. The CDR3 DNA sequence: TGTGCCATCAGTGAGTCAATGACAGGGATTGCGGACACTGAAGCTTTCTTT.